This T cell receptor beta chain was identified during a study of shared clonotypes between healthy human individuals. Profiling relied on immunoSEQ multiplex PCR, and the TCRdb table lists in-frame clones only, not all of them. Among approximately 810,000 clones listed, about 92% were seen once. The naive CD8 subset, CD45RO-negative cells positively selected for CCR7, excluded terminally differentiated effector memory CD45RA+ cells. The TCR was taken from a man aged 30 to 39 in good health. The sample was naive CD8+ T cells sorted from blood.

The CDR3 DNA reads TGTGCCAGCAGATTAGCGGGTCTCAAAGAGACCCAGTACTTC. Amino acids: CASRLAGLKETQYF. This chain uses TRBV6-6 with TRBJ2-5; 7 nucleotides line up with TRBD2. The germline V gene encodes CDR1 MNHNY and CDR2 SVGAGI (reference sequence). V lost 6 bases and J lost 3; bases outside the gene matches: 7. CDR3 length: 14 amino acids.